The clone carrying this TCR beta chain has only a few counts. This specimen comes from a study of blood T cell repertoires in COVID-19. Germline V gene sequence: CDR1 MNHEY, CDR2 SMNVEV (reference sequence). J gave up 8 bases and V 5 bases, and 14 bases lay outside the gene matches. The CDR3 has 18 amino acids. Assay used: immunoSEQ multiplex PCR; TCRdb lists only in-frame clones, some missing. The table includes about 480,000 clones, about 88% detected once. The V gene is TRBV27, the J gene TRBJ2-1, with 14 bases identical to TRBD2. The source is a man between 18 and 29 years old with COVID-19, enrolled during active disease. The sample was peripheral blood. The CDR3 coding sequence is TGTGCCAGCAGTGGGGGACTAGCGGGAGTAAGGGGTGGAGATGAGCAGTTCTTC. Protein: CASSGGLAGVRGGDEQFF.